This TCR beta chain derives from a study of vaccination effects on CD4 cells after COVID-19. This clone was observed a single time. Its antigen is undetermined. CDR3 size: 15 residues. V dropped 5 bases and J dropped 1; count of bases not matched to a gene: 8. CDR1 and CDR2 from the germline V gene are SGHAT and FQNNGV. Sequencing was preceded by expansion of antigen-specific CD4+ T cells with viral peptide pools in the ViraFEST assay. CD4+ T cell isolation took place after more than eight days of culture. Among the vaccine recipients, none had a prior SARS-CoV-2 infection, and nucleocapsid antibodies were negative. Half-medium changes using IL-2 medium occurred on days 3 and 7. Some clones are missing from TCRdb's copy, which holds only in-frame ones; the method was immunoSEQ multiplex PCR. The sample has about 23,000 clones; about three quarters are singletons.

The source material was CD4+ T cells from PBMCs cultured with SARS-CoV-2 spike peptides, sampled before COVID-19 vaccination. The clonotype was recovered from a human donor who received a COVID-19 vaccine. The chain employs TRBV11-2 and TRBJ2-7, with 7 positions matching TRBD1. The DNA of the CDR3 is TGTGCCAGCAGCATAACCTGGGACAGTTCCTACGAGCAGTACTTC. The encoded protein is CASSITWDSSYEQYF.